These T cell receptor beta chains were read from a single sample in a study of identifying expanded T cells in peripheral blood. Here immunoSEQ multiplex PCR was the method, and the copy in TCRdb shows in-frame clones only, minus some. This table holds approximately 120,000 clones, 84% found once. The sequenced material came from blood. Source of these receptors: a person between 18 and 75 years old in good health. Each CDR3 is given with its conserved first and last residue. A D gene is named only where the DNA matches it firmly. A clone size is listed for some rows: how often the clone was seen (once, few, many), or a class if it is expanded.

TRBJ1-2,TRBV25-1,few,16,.,CASSEVQGPSGYGYTF,TGTGCCAGCAGTGAAGTGCAGGGGCCCTCTGGCTATGGCTACACCTTC
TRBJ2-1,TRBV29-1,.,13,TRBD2,CSVEGLDIYEQFF,TGCAGCGTTGAGGGACTAGATATCTATGAGCAGTTCTTC
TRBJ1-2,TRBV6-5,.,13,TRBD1,CASSTRQGYGYTF,TGTGCCAGCAGTACCAGACAGGGGTATGGCTACACCTTC
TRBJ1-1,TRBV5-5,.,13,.,CASSMGMNTEAFF,TGTGCCAGCAGTATGGGAATGAACACTGAAGCTTTCTTT
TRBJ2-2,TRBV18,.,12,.,CASSPDTGELFF,TGTGCCAGCTCACCCGACACCGGGGAGCTGTTTTTT
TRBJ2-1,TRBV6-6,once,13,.,CASSYVQGDEQFF,TGTGCCAGCAGTTACGTGCAGGGCGATGAGCAGTTCTTC
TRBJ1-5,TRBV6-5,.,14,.,CASSYSGAYQPQHF,TGTGCCAGCAGTTATTCAGGGGCCTATCAGCCCCAGCATTTT
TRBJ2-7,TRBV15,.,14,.,CATALGRIGYEQYF,TGTGCCACTGCCCTAGGGAGAATAGGGTACGAGCAGTACTTC
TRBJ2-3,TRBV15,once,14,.,CATSGRQITDTQYF,TGTGCCACCAGCGGTAGACAGATCACAGATACGCAGTATTTT
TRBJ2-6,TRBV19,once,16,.,CATRRGGESGANVLTF,TGTGCCACGCGCAGGGGAGGCGAATCTGGGGCCAACGTCCTGACTTTC
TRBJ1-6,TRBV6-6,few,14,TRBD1,CASSPPTGTAPLHF,TGTGCCAGCAGCCCCCCGACAGGGACAGCACCCCTCCACTTT
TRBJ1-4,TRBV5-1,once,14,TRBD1,CASSFPGTGEKLFF,TGCGCCAGCAGCTTCCCGGGGACAGGCGAAAAACTGTTTTTT
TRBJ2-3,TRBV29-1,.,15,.,CSVEGGGQNTDTQYF,TGCAGCGTTGAAGGGGGGGGGCAGAACACAGATACGCAGTATTTT
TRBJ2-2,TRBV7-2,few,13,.,CASSLGGTGELFF,TGTGCCAGCAGCTTAGGGGGCACCGGGGAGCTGTTTTTT
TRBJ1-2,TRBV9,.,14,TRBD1,CASSAGQGTYGYTF,TGTGCCAGCAGCGCCGGACAGGGGACCTATGGCTACACCTTC
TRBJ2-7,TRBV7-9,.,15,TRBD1,CASSLTGTGASEQYF,TGTGCCAGCAGCTTAACCGGGACAGGGGCATCCGAGCAGTACTTC
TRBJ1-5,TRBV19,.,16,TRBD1,CASSLTGQAGNQPQHF,TGTGCCAGTAGCCTCACGGGACAGGCTGGGAATCAGCCCCAGCATTTT
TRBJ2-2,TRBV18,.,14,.,CASSSQENTGELFF,TGTGCCAGCTCATCCCAGGAGAACACCGGGGAGCTGTTTTTT
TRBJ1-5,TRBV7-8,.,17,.,CASSLAFGGFSNQPQHF,TGTGCCAGCAGCTTAGCATTCGGGGGTTTTAGCAATCAGCCCCAGCATTTT
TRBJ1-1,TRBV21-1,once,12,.,CASRQGNTEAFF,TGTGCCAGCAGACAGGGGAACACTGAAGCTTTCTTT
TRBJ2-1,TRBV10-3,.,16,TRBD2,CAISDLTSGGYNEQFF,TGTGCCATCAGTGACCTGACTAGCGGGGGTTACAATGAGCAGTTCTTC
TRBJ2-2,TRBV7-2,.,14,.,CASSLDLFTGELFF,TGTGCCAGCAGCTTAGACCTCTTCACCGGGGAGCTGTTTTTT
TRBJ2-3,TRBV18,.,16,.,CASSSQKETSTDTQYF,TGTGCCAGCTCATCGCAAAAAGAAACTAGCACAGATACGCAGTATTTT
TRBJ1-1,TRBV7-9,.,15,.,CASSRPQGRNSEAFF,TGTGCCAGCAGCCGCCCACAGGGTCGGAATTCTGAAGCTTTCTTT